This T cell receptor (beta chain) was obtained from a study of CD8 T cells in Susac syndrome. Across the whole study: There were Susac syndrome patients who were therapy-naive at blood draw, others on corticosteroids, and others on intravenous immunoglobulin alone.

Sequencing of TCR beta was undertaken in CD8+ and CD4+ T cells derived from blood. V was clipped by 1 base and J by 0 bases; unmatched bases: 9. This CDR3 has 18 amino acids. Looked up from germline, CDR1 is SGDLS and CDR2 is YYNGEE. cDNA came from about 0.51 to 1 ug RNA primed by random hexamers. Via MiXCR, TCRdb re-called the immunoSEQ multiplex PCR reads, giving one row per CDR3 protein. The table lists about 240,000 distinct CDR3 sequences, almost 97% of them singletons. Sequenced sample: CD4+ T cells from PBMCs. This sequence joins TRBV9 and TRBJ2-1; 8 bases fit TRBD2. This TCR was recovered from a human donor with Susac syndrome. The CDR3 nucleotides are TGTGCCAGCAGCGTAATTCAAGTCGGGACTAGCTCCTACAATGAGCAGTTCTTC. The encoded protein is CASSVIQVGTSSYNEQFF.